In this sample, the clone carrying this T cell receptor (beta chain) turned up a few times. The antigen is unknown. The germline gives CDR1 ENHRY, CDR2 SYGVKD. The J segment lost 1 base and the V segment lost 2 bases, leaving 7 bases of the junction unmatched. This CDR3 is 16 amino acids long. These data are taken from a study of identical twins. One entry per CDR3 protein results from TCRdb running MiXCR on the 5' RACE reads. The sample contains approximately 680,000 distinct CDR3 sequences, just over 7% of which appear only once. Points from the study as a whole: Invariant MAIT and iNKT cells could partly confound zero-insertion analyses.

The data were also submitted as part of a second study, on yellow fever vaccine responses in identical twins. That work adds: As reported, the vaccine T cell response of twins seemed partly convergent and partly personalized.

This chain uses TRBV10-3 with TRBJ2-5; 7 nucleotides align to TRBD1. This TCR derives from a woman aged 18-35 years in good health. Sequences were obtained from PBMCs. CDR3 amino acids: CAISELGQIGQETQYF. The CDR3 nucleotides are TGTGCCATCAGTGAGCTGGGACAGATTGGCCAAGAGACCCAGTACTTC.